The present entry profiles one TCR beta chain with its context. Its antigen has not been determined. There are no base qualities to consult, and no much larger clone falls within one base. The donors were healthy, HIV-negative adults who had no recently reported acute infections or vaccinations. All donors were Caucasian adults living in Nashville, Tennessee, USA. CD4+ T cells were enriched through magnetic negative selection, after which naive cells were positively selected on CD45RA and the remaining negative fraction served as the memory subset. Blood was obtained by leukapheresis, after which PBMCs were separated by Ficoll-Histopaque density gradient centrifugation and cryopreserved in liquid nitrogen vapor phase. Analytical flow cytometry was used to check the purity and quantity of every magnetically sorted T cell population. Genomic DNA was isolated from each sorted fraction and quantified by UV absorbance on a Nanodrop 2000c.

This sample was taken from a study of shared clonotypes between healthy human individuals (dated by TCRdb to about 2020). For the study in its entirety: The cohort included a few men and a couple of women between 18 and 49 years of age. For each donor, CD4 naive and CD4 memory were each run on three plates, CD8 naive on two plates, and CD8 memory on one plate. Blood TCR repertoires of a handful of healthy adults were deeply sequenced to estimate repertoire size and the extent of clonotype sharing between individuals. Libraries were prepared and TCR repertoires were sequenced by different laboratories using diverse techniques, in order to increase sequencing depth and limit assay-specific biases. Each donor's leukapheresis produced roughly between roughly 0.9 and 8.9 billion PBMCs.

General study outcomes and caveats: Based on pairwise subsampling, the degree of clonotype sharing among donors was expected to be affected by sequencing depth. Sampling was restricted to blood, and TCR repertoires in tissues likely differ from the TCR repertoires found in blood. Naive subsets generally had larger estimated clonotype richness than memory subsets did. The genetic and exposure-history diversity represented was limited by the small number of donors. Rarefaction of sorted-subset datasets indicated incomplete sequencing despite the large sequencing depth. Sharing across several donors was observed for approximately 5% of naive CD4, 3.5% of naive CD8, over 2% of memory CD4, and around 0.4% of memory CD8 clonotypes. Clonotypes shared by all four sorted-subset donors showed higher generation probabilities than non-shared clonotypes.

Using the deep immunoSEQ assay, multiplex PCR amplified TCR CDR3 regions from genomic DNA. Extracted genomic DNA from each cell subset was spread evenly across all wells of several immunoSEQ 96-well plates, with each plate serving as a replicate. Each replicate PCR for sorted subsets received about 0.2 ug genomic DNA, equal to roughly 30,000 T cell genomes. Purified libraries were measured with a Qubit 3.0 fluorometer, size-checked on a Bioanalyzer 2100, and measured again with the KAPA Library Quantification kit. Every immunoSEQ 96-well plate was sequenced on a separate single-read 150-cycle Illumina NextSeq 550 flow cell. Per the original workflow: Because the immunoSEQ output held only junctional sequences and lacked quality scores, the filtering could not match the filtering applied to full-length reads. Sequences were annotated with PyIR, a Python wrapper for IgBLAST v1.9, using IMGT germline references to assign V/J genes and CDR3. Any read was removed if the V/J assignment was weak (E-value above 1e-6), the CDR3 was missing, or the read contained stop codons, out-of-frame junctions, or ambiguous translated residues. V3J clonotypes were defined as sequences sharing the same inferred V gene, J gene, and CDR3 amino acid sequence. Percentage overlap between repertoires was computed as shared unique clonotypes divided by the size of the smaller repertoire. Three approaches were used to assess repertoire richness: RTK rarefaction, the Chao1 estimator, and Recon v2.1 estimates of unobserved clonotypes. Generation probabilities for all TCRbeta clonotypes obtained by the gDNA method from a few donors were computed using OLGA. TCRdb took over this immuneACCESS table, retaining in-frame rearrangements with V and J assigned. Such tables are incomplete; in checked studies, under half of the missing clones stem from an unresolved V gene, and the remainder is unexplained. The V and J calls and clone size are taken from that table; D and trimming were inferred from the DNA. The sample table contains 2,500,000 or so clones; only one count was recorded for approximately 93% of them. The top ten hold approximately 0.37% of the sample.

Based on the germline V gene, the CDR1 and CDR2 sequences are SGHAT and FQNNGV. The junction shows trimming of 4 bases on V and 2 bases on J, plus 17 bases between the germline ends. The CDR3 covers 16 residues, taking in both the cysteine and the phenylalanine. The read is trimmed to its CDR3 DNA, 48 bases read in frame from base 1. Recombination joined TRBV11-2 with TRBJ1-2; the D gene is perhaps TRBD1, from 5 matching bases. The sample was naive CD4+ T cells from PBMCs. The intended sense of this specimen's cell subset or site label: CD45RA+ positively selected. This TCR came from a young man in good health. Some clones in this sample may be carry-over from other donors' samples. The CDR3 reads CASSSPLGVTNYGYTF. Here is the DNA: TGTGCCAGCAGCTCCCCCTTGGGGGTAACCAACTATGGCTACACCTTC.